The subject of this entry is one T cell receptor beta chain. Method: immunoSEQ multiplex PCR; TCRdb's copy keeps in-frame clones and lacks some. The sample holds approximately 400,000 clones, around 86% seen once. Recruitment covered 25 or so US areas and drew participants whose ages spanned about 18 to 90 years. Categorization into cohorts depended on clinical history that participants reported. This CDR3 is built from 14 residues. V was clipped by 5 bases and J by 3 bases; unmatched bases: 5. Looked up from germline, CDR1 is SNHLY and CDR2 is FYNNEI. This record comes from a study of blood T cell repertoires in COVID-19. Study-level background: Acute-phase and convalescent COVID-19 samples originated in the United States, Italy and Spain. From T cells, B-cell-depleted T cells, or PBMCs came the material, which was cDNA or gDNA.

The TCR originated in a woman aged 45 to 65 who had recovered from COVID-19. Material: PBMCs or T cells enriched from blood (not recorded which). This chain uses TRBV2 with TRBJ1-1; 8 nucleotides align to TRBD1. The CDR3 region has the DNA TGTGCCAGCAGTCGGACAGGGAGGGACACTGAAGCTTTCTTT. It translates to CASSRTGRDTEAFF.